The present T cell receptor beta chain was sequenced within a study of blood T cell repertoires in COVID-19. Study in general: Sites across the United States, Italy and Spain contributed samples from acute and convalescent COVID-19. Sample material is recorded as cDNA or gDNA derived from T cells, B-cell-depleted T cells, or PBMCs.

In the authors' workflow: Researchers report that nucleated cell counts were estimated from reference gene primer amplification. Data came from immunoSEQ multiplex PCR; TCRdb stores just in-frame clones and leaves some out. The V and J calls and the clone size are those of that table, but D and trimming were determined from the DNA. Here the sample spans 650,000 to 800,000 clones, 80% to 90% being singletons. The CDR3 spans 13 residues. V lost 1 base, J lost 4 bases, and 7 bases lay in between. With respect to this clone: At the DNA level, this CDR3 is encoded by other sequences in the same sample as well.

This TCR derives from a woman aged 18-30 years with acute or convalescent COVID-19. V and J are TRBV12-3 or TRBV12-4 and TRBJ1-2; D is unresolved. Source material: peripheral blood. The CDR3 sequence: CASSLGGSYGYTF. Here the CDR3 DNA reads TGTGCCAGCAGTTTAGGCGGTAGCTATGGCTACACCTTC.